Included here is one T cell receptor (beta chain) sequence, with context. In its sample, this clone was seen many times. It has no known antigen specificity. The input lacks base qualities; no much larger clone sits a single base away. The data stem from a study of metastatic and nonmetastatic thyroid tumors (dated by TCRdb to the early 2020s). About the full investigation: Repertoires were compared across peripheral blood and tumor or nodule tissue samples from malignant and benign thyroid patients.

Overall results and qualifications from the work: In both blood and tumor samples, TCR beta diversity was reported to be significantly higher in malignant tumors than in benign nodules.

Libraries came from PCR. TCRdb shows the sequencer as Illumina HiSeq 4000. High-throughput sequencing was used to profile the CDR3 region of the TCR beta-chain in every patient. The study's processing was this. A classifier to discriminate distant-metastatic papillary thyroid cancer patients was built from CDR3 differences across clinicopathological groups. To measure repertoire diversity the researchers used the Shannon index, while the Morisita-Horn index served to gauge how similar the tumor and blood repertoires were. TCRdb reprocessed the public reads (quality trimming at Q25 with fastp, clone calling with MiXCR) and kept in-frame beta chains. TCRdb assigned the V and J calls; the authors' analysis was not used. The sample table holds tens of thousands of clones, of which over 10% were seen once. The leading ten clones occupy around 5% of the sample. V loses 7 bases of germline sequence and J loses 0 bases, and the interval between the two ends is 12 bases. Measured from the cysteine to the phenylalanine, the CDR3 is 14 residues long. The retained sequence is limited to the CDR3, 42 bases, with the frame set at the first base.

No treatment had been received by any patient before thyroid surgery. The study retrospectively analysed patient clinical samples collected from the early 2010s to the late 2010s using T-cell receptor beta sequencing. Specimen: blood. The sequence derives from a female donor with papillary thyroid cancer or a benign thyroid nodule (not recorded which). Some clones in this sample may be carry-over from other donors' samples. The chain is assembled from TRBV12-3 or TRBV12-4 and TRBJ1-1, and perhaps TRBD1 as D gene, on 5 matching bases. Read as DNA, the sequence is TGTGCCAGCACGACATACAGGCTGAACACTGAAGCTTTCTTT. It codes for CASTTYRLNTEAFF.